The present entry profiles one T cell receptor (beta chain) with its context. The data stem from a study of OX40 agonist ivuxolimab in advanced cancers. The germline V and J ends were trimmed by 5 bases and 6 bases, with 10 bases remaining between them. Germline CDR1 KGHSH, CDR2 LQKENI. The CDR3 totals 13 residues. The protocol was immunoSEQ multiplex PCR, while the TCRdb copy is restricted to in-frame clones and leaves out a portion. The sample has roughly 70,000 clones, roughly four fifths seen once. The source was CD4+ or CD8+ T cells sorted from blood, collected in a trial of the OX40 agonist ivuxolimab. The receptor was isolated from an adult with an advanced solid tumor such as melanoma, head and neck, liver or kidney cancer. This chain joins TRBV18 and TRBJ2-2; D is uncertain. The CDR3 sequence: CASSSQTAGELFF. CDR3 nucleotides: TGTGCCAGCTCATCACAAACGGCCGGGGAGCTGTTTTTT.